Shown below are 9 T cell receptor beta chains from a single sample sequenced in a study of shared clonotypes between healthy human individuals. Naive CD8 cells lacked CD45RO and underwent positive selection for CCR7, leaving out terminally differentiated effector memory CD45RA+ cells. Some clones are missing from TCRdb's copy, which holds only in-frame ones; the method was immunoSEQ multiplex PCR. Of about 680,000 clones in the sample, roughly 94% were seen once. Sequencing input: naive CD8+ T cells sorted from blood. These receptors were collected from a man younger than 40 in good health.

The CDR3 DNA reads as TGTGCCAGCAGCACCACAAGTCCCGGGACAGGGTTCGACGAGCAGTACTTC. Protein: CASSTTSPGTGFDEQYF. This chain joins TRBV7-9 and TRBJ2-7; 9 nucleotides agree with TRBD1. Germline V gene data show CDR1 as SEHNR and CDR2 as FQNEAQ (reference sequence). This CDR3 region has 17 residues. V gave up 5 bases and J gave up 5 bases; unmatched junction bases: 16.

This sequence joins TRBV10-3 and TRBJ2-5; no clear D. V lost 0 bases and J 2 bases, leaving 4 bases between the germline ends. Germline assignment: CDR1 ENHRY and CDR2 SYGVKD. The CDR3 covers 13 residues. DNA for the CDR3: TGTGCCATCAGTGAGTCAGTGCAAGAGACCCAGTACTTC. Translation gives CAISESVQETQYF.

The V call is TRBV9, the J call TRBJ1-4; TRBD1 agrees at 7 bases. Germline lookup yields CDR1 SGDLS and CDR2 YYNGEE. This CDR3 comprises 16 residues. V dropped 3 bases and J dropped 0; count of bases not matched to a gene: 5. The CDR3 DNA reads as TGTGCCAGCAGCGGGACACAGGGGCCAACTAATGAAAAACTGTTTTTT. Its translation is CASSGTQGPTNEKLFF.

The chain recombines TRBV19 with TRBJ1-1, with TRBD1 as a possible D gene (5 bases). The V end lost 3 bases, the J end lost 2 bases, and 13 bases lay between the germline ends. The germline V gene has CDR1 LNHDA and CDR2 SQIVND (reference sequence). The CDR3 is made up of 15 amino acids. CDR3 nucleotides: TGTGCCAGTAGTATCCAGGGCCCGCGAAACACTGAAGCTTTCTTT. Translated, it gives CASSIQGPRNTEAFF. The complete variable domain, with remaining parts taken from reference TRBV19 and TRBJ1-1, reads DGGITQSPKYLFRKEGQNVTLSCEQNLNHDAMYWYRQDPGQGLRLIYYSQIVNDFQKGDIAEGYSVSREKKESFPLTVTSAQKNPTAFYLCASSIQGPRNTEAFFGQGTRLTVV.

The gene calls are TRBV7-6 and TRBJ2-7; 7 bases agree with TRBD2. The CDR3 length is 16 residues. Germline loops: CDR1 SGHVS, CDR2 FNYEAQ. The trim removed 2 bases at V and 3 bases at J, leaving 10 bases unmatched. The CDR3 sequence is CASSLTSAGDYYEQYF. The DNA of the CDR3 is TGTGCCAGCAGCTTAACGTCGGCGGGAGATTACTACGAGCAGTACTTC.

The V gene is TRBV19, the J gene TRBJ2-1; 14 bases align to TRBD2. The CDR3 sequence is 15 residues long. The germline V gene has CDR1 LNHDA and CDR2 SQIVND (reference sequence). V shed 7 bases, J shed 7 bases, and the junction held 6 bases outside the gene matches. The CDR3 loop is CASTIGLAGGNEQFF. CDR3 DNA: TGTGCCAGTACCATAGGACTAGCGGGAGGTAATGAGCAGTTCTTC.

The genes are TRBV7-3 and TRBJ2-7, with D possibly being TRBD2 (7 bases). Trimming took 5 bases from V and 6 from J, leaving 14 bases between them. This CDR3 contains 13 residues. Germline V gives CDR1 SGHTA, CDR2 FQGTGA. CDR3 nucleotides: TGTGCCAGCAGCCCCGAGGGAGGGGGCGAGCAGTACTTC. Translation: CASSPEGGGEQYF.

This chain links TRBV4-1 with TRBJ1-2; D is ambiguous. Deletions cut 0 bases from V and 4 bases from J, with 12 bases between. Germline CDR1 MGHRA, CDR2 YSYEKL. The CDR3 spans 15 residues. The DNA of the CDR3 is TGCGCCAGCAGCCAAGATCCTGGGCAGGTCTATGGCTACACCTTC. This encodes CASSQDPGQVYGYTF.

The chain has TRBV10-1 and TRBJ2-1, with TRBD2 matching 9 bases. The CDR3 runs to 15 residues. After removal of 6 bases from V and 5 bases from J, the junction contained 8 bases not matched to a gene. Germline CDR1 WNHNN, CDR2 SYGVQD (reference sequence). CDR3 sequence reads: CASSRWAGGNNEQFF. In nucleotides, the CDR3 is TGCGCCAGCAGCCGCTGGGCGGGAGGGAACAATGAGCAGTTCTTC.